This T cell receptor (beta chain) comes out of a study of response to subunit inactivated influenza vaccine. Study results and limitations: It was suggested by the authors that few new T cells are recruited by each seasonal influenza vaccination.

This clonotype was observed a few times. The antigen remains unidentified. TCRdb analysed the RT-PCR reads with MiXCR anew, one entry per CDR3 protein. Altogether around 480,000 distinct CDR3 sequences are present, 16% being singletons, with the ten largest covering roughly 3.1%. The CDR3 consists of 15 residues. Trimming removed 0 bases from V and 1 base from J, with 9 bases in between. Per germline, CDR1 MGHRA and CDR2 YSYEKL. V is TRBV4-1 and J is TRBJ1-1; D is perhaps TRBD1 (5 bases). Sequencing was performed on CD4+ T cells sorted from PBMCs, taken roughly 24 months after vaccination. The TCR sequence derives from a man aged 45-69 years who received an inactivated influenza vaccine. As DNA, the CDR3 is TGCGCCAGCAGCCAAGACGGACAACCGAACACTGAAGCTTTCTTT. Translating it yields CASSQDGQPNTEAFF.